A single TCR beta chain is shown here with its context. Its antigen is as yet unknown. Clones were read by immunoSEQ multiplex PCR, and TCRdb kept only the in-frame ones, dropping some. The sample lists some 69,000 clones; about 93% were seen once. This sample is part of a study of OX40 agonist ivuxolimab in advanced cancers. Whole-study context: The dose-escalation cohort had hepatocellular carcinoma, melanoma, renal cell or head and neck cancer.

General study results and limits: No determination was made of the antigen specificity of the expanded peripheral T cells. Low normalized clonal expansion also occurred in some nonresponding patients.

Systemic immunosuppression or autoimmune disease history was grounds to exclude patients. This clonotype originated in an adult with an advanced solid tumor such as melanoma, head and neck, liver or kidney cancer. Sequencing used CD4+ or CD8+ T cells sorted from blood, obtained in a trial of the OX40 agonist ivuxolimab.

The CDR3 DNA is TGTGCCAGCAGCCACAGGGGGGAGGAAAAACTGTTTTTT. Translation gives CASSHRGEEKLFF. V and J are TRBV7-8 and TRBJ1-4; 8 bases map to TRBD1. V was pared by 5 bases and J by 8 bases, with 4 bases of the junction left unmatched. Looked up from germline, CDR1 is SGHVS and CDR2 is FQNEAQ. The CDR3 loop spans 13 amino acids.